The 9 T cell receptor beta chains reported below all come from one sample, sequenced in a study of OX40 agonist ivuxolimab in advanced cancers. Some clones are missing from TCRdb's copy, which holds only in-frame ones; the method was immunoSEQ multiplex PCR. Of tens of thousands of clones listed, around nine tenths are singletons. Sample: CD4+ or CD8+ T cells sorted from blood, taken in a trial of the OX40 agonist ivuxolimab. Receptors were obtained from an adult with an advanced solid tumor such as melanoma, head and neck, liver or kidney cancer.

The CDR3 region is CASSLNFGETQYF. The CDR3 DNA sequence: TGTGCCAGCAGCTTAAATTTTGGAGAGACCCAGTACTTC. This chain links TRBV7-9 with TRBJ2-5; no firm D call. Trimming took off 2 bases at V and 4 bases at J, with 8 bases between the two ends. CDR1 is SEHNR, CDR2 FQNEAQ, per germline (reference sequence). The CDR3 runs to 13 residues. Supplemented by reference TRBV7-9 and TRBJ2-5, the full variable domain reads DTGVSQNPRHKITKRGQNVTFRCDPISEHNRLYWYRQTLGQGPEFLTYFQNEAQLEKSRLLSDRFSAERPKGSFSTLEIQRTEQGDSAMYLCASSLNFGETQYFGPGTRLLVL.

The genes are TRBV13 and TRBJ2-7; 9 nucleotides line up with TRBD2. CDR3 size: 19 residues. CDR1 is PRHDT, CDR2 FYEKMQ, per germline (reference sequence). V lost 4 bases and J lost 0; bases outside the gene matches: 16. Here the CDR3 reads CASSSTVGLARTLSYEQYF. In DNA form, the CDR3 reads TGTGCCAGCAGCTCGACAGTTGGACTAGCGCGAACCCTCTCCTACGAGCAGTACTTC.

The chain has TRBV6-5 and TRBJ2-1; no firm D call. The CDR3 has 14 residues. Germline V lookup: CDR1 MNHEY, CDR2 SVGAGI. V was cut by 3 bases and J by 8 bases, with 14 bases left in between. DNA of the CDR3: TGTGCCAGCAGTTATAGGTTGCCCGTTCATGAGCAGTTCTTC. Its protein is CASSYRLPVHEQFF.

The gene calls are TRBV29-1 and TRBJ2-7; 12 bases line up with TRBD2. V was pared by 6 bases and J by 5 bases, with 11 bases of the junction left unmatched. CDR1 and CDR2 from the germline V gene are SQVTM and ANQGSEA. The CDR3 has 15 amino acids. DNA of the CDR3: TGCAGCGTGAAGGGGGCTAGCGGGAGGGCCCACGAGCAGTACTTC. Its protein is CSVKGASGRAHEQYF.

V gene TRBV27 combines with J gene TRBJ2-3; 12 nucleotides line up with TRBD2. Germline-derived CDR1 and CDR2 are MNHEY and SMNVEV (reference sequence). The CDR3 loop spans 17 amino acids. V was pared by 7 bases and J by 3 bases, with 11 bases of the junction left unmatched. The CDR3 is CASKPLAGGPGTDTQYF. The CDR3 nucleotides read TGTGCCAGCAAGCCCCTAGCGGGAGGGCCGGGGACAGATACGCAGTATTTT.

This sequence joins TRBV5-1 and TRBJ1-4; TRBD1 matches 9 bases. The CDR3 contains 15 residues. From germline, CDR1 is SGHRS and CDR2 YFSETQ. Germline trimming cut 0 bases from V and 7 bases from J; bases unmatched to any gene: 4. In nucleotides, the CDR3 is TGCGCCAGCAGCTTGGTGGGACAGGGAGGTGAAAAACTGTTTTTT. Encoded protein: CASSLVGQGGEKLFF.

The chain links TRBV7-3 to TRBJ2-1, with 14 bases fitting TRBD2. Looked up from germline, CDR1 is SGHTA and CDR2 is FQGTGA. This CDR3 has 17 amino acids. The trim removed 5 bases at V and 4 bases at J, leaving 7 bases unmatched. Here the CDR3 reads CASSTVGLAGGYNEQFF. In DNA, the CDR3 is TGTGCCAGCAGCACCGTCGGACTAGCGGGAGGATACAATGAGCAGTTCTTC. The full variable domain, in which reference TRBV7-3 and TRBJ2-1 provide the parts outside the CDR3, is GAGVSQTPSNKVTEKGKYVELRCDPISGHTALYWYRQSLGQGPEFLIYFQGTGAADDSGLPNDRFFAVRPEGSVSTLKIQRTERGDSAVYLCASSTVGLAGGYNEQFFGPGTRLTVL.

This clone showed up just once. The chain carries TRBV7-6 and TRBJ1-1; D may be TRBD1 (6 bases). In germline, CDR1 is SGHVS, CDR2 FNYEAQ. This CDR3 region has 15 residues. Trimming shortened V by 5 bases and J by 0 bases, and 13 bases separated the two germline ends. CDR3 coding DNA: TGTGCCAGCAGCAGTCGTGGGGGCTTGAACACTGAAGCTTTCTTT. Its protein is CASSSRGGLNTEAFF.

V and J are TRBV6-6 and TRBJ1-2; D is perhaps TRBD1 (5 bases). Germline lookup yields CDR1 MNHNY and CDR2 SVGAGI (reference sequence). Trimming removed 6 bases from V and 4 bases from J, with 15 bases in between. This CDR3 has 14 residues. The CDR3 sequence: CASSASWDSYGYTF. In nucleotides, the CDR3 is TGTGCCAGCAGCGCCTCGTGGGACTCCTATGGCTACACCTTC.